A selection of T cell receptor beta chains follows, all from one sample in a study of cytomegalovirus exposure and HLA in healthy donors. The repertoire was sequenced with immunoSEQ multiplex PCR; TCRdb's copy has only in-frame clones and lacks some. The data hold 60,000 to 85,000 clones, with 70% to 75% observed a single time. Sample: PBMCs. Receptors were obtained from a human donor in good health. The CDR3 runs from the conserved cysteine through the conserved F or W. D genes are given only for firm matches. Size is stated for part of the rows, as once, few or many counts, or as a class when the clone is expanded.

cdr3_nt cdr3_aa j_call d_call v_call clone_size
TGTGCCACCAGCAGAAGCGGAATCACAGATACGCAGTATTTT CATSRSGITDTQYF TRBJ2-3 . TRBV15 .
TGCGCCAGCAGTGGATTGCGGGAGGGCATCTACAATGAGCAGTTCTTC CASSGLREGIYNEQFF TRBJ2-1 TRBD2 TRBV10-1 .
TGTGCCAGCAGCTTTTCACAGCTCACTGAAGCTTTCTTT CASSFSQLTEAFF TRBJ1-1 . TRBV5-6 .
TGCGCCAGCAGCCTTAGCGGGGGCCCCAATCAGCCCCAGCATTTT CASSLSGGPNQPQHF TRBJ1-5 . TRBV4-1 .
TGTGCCAGCAGCTTAGCTCGGGGAGCTTTCTTT CASSLARGAFF TRBJ1-1 . TRBV11-2 .
TGCAGCGCAGTAGCGGGAGGTTCCTACGAGCAGTACTTC CSAVAGGSYEQYF TRBJ2-7 TRBD2 TRBV29-1 .
TGCGCCAGCAGCCAGGTCCGTCTCCCAGGTGAACTCTACGAGCAGTACTTC CASSQVRLPGELYEQYF TRBJ2-7 . TRBV4-1 .
TGTGCCAGCGGGGGACTTTGCGGGGAGTACTTC CASGGLCGEYF TRBJ2-7 . TRBV7-9 once
TGTGCCAGCAGTCCGAGGACAGGAATCATGAACACTGAAGCTTTCTTT CASSPRTGIMNTEAFF TRBJ1-1 TRBD1 TRBV28 .
TGTGCCAGCAGTGGGCGGACAGGGTTCACCTACGAGCAGTACTTC CASSGRTGFTYEQYF TRBJ2-7 TRBD1 TRBV6-1 .
TGCAGCGTGGACAGGACAGGGGTTTATGGCTACACCTTC CSVDRTGVYGYTF TRBJ1-2 TRBD1 TRBV29-1 .
TGCGCCAGCAGCTTACAGGGTGTGGGTAATTCACCCCTCCACTTT CASSLQGVGNSPLHF TRBJ1-6 . TRBV5-1 once
TGTGCCAGCAGTTACTCAGGCGGGCTACACTACAATGAGCAGTTCTTC CASSYSGGLHYNEQFF TRBJ2-1 . TRBV6-5 .
TGTGCCTGGAAAGGGGTTGGGGACAATGAGCAGTTCTTC CAWKGVGDNEQFF TRBJ2-1 . TRBV30 .
TGTGCCAGTAGTCTTCACAGGGGCGCAACTAATGAAAAACTGTTTTTT CASSLHRGATNEKLFF TRBJ1-4 TRBD1 TRBV19 .
TGTGCCAGCAGTTTAAAGACCGGGTACCAGCCCCAGCATTTT CASSLKTGYQPQHF TRBJ1-5 . TRBV27 .
TGTGCCAGCAGTGAAATGGCGGGAGGGCGGAACATTCAGTACTTC CASSEMAGGRNIQYF TRBJ2-4 TRBD2 TRBV6-1 few
TGCGCCTCCGTAGCCCAGGGATCCACTGAAGCTTTCTTT CASVAQGSTEAFF TRBJ1-1 . TRBV4-1 .
TGTGCCAGCAGAGCGACCTCCGGGAAGAGAGGTAGCACAGATACGCAGTATTTT CASRATSGKRGSTDTQYF TRBJ2-3 . TRBV28 .
TGTGCCAGCAGCACGCACCCCAGCTCCTACAATGAGCAGTTCTTC CASSTHPSSYNEQFF TRBJ2-1 . TRBV9 .
TGTGCCAGTAGTTCTACAGGGATTCGCTACACCTTC CASSSTGIRYTF TRBJ1-2 . TRBV19 .
TGTGCCACCGAGGGAGGGATAAGCAATCAGCCCCAGCATTTT CATEGGISNQPQHF TRBJ1-5 . TRBV6-1 .
TGCGCCAGCAGCTCAGAAACGACAGGGTTTGGAGAAAAACTGTTTTTT CASSSETTGFGEKLFF TRBJ1-4 TRBD1 TRBV5-1 .
TGTGCCAGCAGTTTATTCCCCAGGGTCTATGGCTACACCTTC CASSLFPRVYGYTF TRBJ1-2 . TRBV28 once
TGTGCCAGCAGTTTATATACGGGGGGGTTCAAGTCCTACGAGCAGTACTTC CASSLYTGGFKSYEQYF TRBJ2-7 TRBD2 TRBV28 .
TGTGCCAGCAGTTCAGGGAACTATGGCTACACCTTC CASSSGNYGYTF TRBJ1-2 . TRBV6-5 .
TGTGCCAGTATCAAGAACACTGAAGCTTTCTTT CASIKNTEAFF TRBJ1-1 . TRBV19 few
TGCGCCAGCAGCTTGAGTTACGGGAACTATGGCTACACCTTC CASSLSYGNYGYTF TRBJ1-2 . TRBV5-1 .
TGTGCCAGCAGTTCCCGGGATGAAAAACTGTTTTTT CASSSRDEKLFF TRBJ1-4 . TRBV28 .
TGTGCCAGCAGTGACCAGGGGGAAACGTACGAGCAGTACTTC CASSDQGETYEQYF TRBJ2-7 TRBD1 TRBV25-1 .
TGTGCCAGCAGCCGGCGGACAGGGGGCAGTGATGAAAAACTGTTTTTT CASSRRTGGSDEKLFF TRBJ1-4 TRBD1 TRBV14 .
TGTGCCACCAGCAGAGATAGGGCCGGGGGGGAGACCCAGTACTTC CATSRDRAGGETQYF TRBJ2-5 TRBD2 TRBV15 .
TGTGCCAGCAGCGTAGAGGGGGCGTTGGCGGTCCAAGAGACCCAGTACTTC CASSVEGALAVQETQYF TRBJ2-5 TRBD1 TRBV9 .
TGTGCCAGCAGCTTAGGGGGACATTCCGGTGAGCAGTTCTTC CASSLGGHSGEQFF TRBJ2-1 . TRBV7-2 .
TGCGCCAGCAGCTTGGTCTCGCAGGGGGCCTACGAGCAGTACTTC CASSLVSQGAYEQYF TRBJ2-7 TRBD1 TRBV5-1 .
TGCGCCAGCAGCCAAGACCCCGGGACAGCCCAAGAGACCCAGTACTTC CASSQDPGTAQETQYF TRBJ2-5 TRBD1 TRBV4-1 .
TGTGCCTGGAGTGTCCCGGCAGGGCTTATGAAGACCCAGTACTTC CAWSVPAGLMKTQYF TRBJ2-5 . TRBV30 .
TGTGCCAGCAGCGTGGGACAGGGAGTTGGAAACACCATATATTTT CASSVGQGVGNTIYF TRBJ1-3 TRBD1 TRBV5-4 once
TGCGCCAGCAGCGGAGAGTCTCGGCCCTACAATGAGCAGTTCTTC CASSGESRPYNEQFF TRBJ2-1 . TRBV5-1 .
TGTGCCAGCAGCATTTCAGGGGGCGATGAAAAACTGTTTTTT CASSISGGDEKLFF TRBJ1-4 TRBD1 TRBV5-6 .
TGTGCCAGCAGCTCTTATCCGGGGTTAGGCAATGAGCAGTTCTTC CASSSYPGLGNEQFF TRBJ2-1 . TRBV7-3 .
TGTGCCAGCAGTGAAGTGGGGCTTCGCTACGACTTC CASSEVGLRYDF TRBJ1-2 . TRBV6-1 .
TGCGCCAGCAGTGAGTCGGGACTAAACAATGAGCAGTTCTTC CASSESGLNNEQFF TRBJ2-1 TRBD2 TRBV10-1 .
TGCGCCAGCAGCCCCTACAGACAGGGACGCACAGATACGCAGTATTTT CASSPYRQGRTDTQYF TRBJ2-3 TRBD1 TRBV5-1 .
TGTGCCACCAGCAGAGGACAGTTTAGCAATCAGCCCCAGCATTTT CATSRGQFSNQPQHF TRBJ1-5 . TRBV15 once
TGTGCCAGCTCACGCTCGCGGGAGGCCGACACCGGGGAGCTGTTTTTT CASSRSREADTGELFF TRBJ2-2 TRBD2 TRBV18 .
TGTGCCAGCAGCCTGGGACTAGCGGGAGCCTACGAGCAGTACTTC CASSLGLAGAYEQYF TRBJ2-7 TRBD2 TRBV14 .
TGTGCCAGCAGCTCTAGGACAGGGTTCTATGGCTACACCTTC CASSSRTGFYGYTF TRBJ1-2 TRBD1 TRBV27 .
TGTGCCAGCAGCGCCTGGGACAGGGGGACGGGGGAGCAGTACTTC CASSAWDRGTGEQYF TRBJ2-7 TRBD1 TRBV9 .
TGTGCCAGCAGCCCCAGCGGGAGGACTCACAATGAGCAGTTCTTC CASSPSGRTHNEQFF TRBJ2-1 TRBD2 TRBV7-3 .
TGCGCCAGCAGCTTACTAGCGGGACCTCCCCCCAATGAGCAGTTCTTC CASSLLAGPPPNEQFF TRBJ2-1 TRBD2 TRBV5-1 .
TGTGCCAGCAGTTTAACAGGGGGGTCCTACAATGAGCAGTTCTTC CASSLTGGSYNEQFF TRBJ2-1 TRBD1 TRBV27 .
TGCAGCGTTGATCAGGGAAAGATCTCCTACAATGAGCAGTTCTTC CSVDQGKISYNEQFF TRBJ2-1 . TRBV29-1 once
TGTGCCTGGAGTGAAGGGGCCGAGAACACCGGGGAGCTGTTTTTT CAWSEGAENTGELFF TRBJ2-2 . TRBV30 .
TGTGCCAGCAGTCCCGAGGGACAGGGCTACGAGCAGTACTTC CASSPEGQGYEQYF TRBJ2-7 TRBD1 TRBV6-5 .
TGCGCCAGCAGCCAATACTCTGGAAACACCATATATTTT CASSQYSGNTIYF TRBJ1-3 . TRBV4-1 few
TGTGCCAGCAGCTTAGAGGGTGAGGGCACTGAAGCTTTCTTT CASSLEGEGTEAFF TRBJ1-1 . TRBV11-3 .